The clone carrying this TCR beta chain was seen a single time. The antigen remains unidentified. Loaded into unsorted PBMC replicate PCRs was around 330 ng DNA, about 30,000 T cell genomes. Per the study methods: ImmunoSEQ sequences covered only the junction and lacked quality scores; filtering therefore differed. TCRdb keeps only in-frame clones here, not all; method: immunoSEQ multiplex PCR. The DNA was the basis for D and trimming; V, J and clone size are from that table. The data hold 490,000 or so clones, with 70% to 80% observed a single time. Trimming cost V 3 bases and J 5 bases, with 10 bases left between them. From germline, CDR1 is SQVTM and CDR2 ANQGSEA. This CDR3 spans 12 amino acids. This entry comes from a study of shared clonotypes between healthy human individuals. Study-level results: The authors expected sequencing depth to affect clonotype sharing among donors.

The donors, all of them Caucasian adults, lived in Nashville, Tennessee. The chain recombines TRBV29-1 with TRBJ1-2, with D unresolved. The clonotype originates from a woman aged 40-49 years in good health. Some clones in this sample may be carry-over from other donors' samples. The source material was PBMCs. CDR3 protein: CSVERGVYGYTF. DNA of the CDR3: TGCAGCGTTGAGCGGGGTGTTTATGGCTACACCTTC. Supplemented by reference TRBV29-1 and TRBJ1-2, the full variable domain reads SAVISQKPSRDICQRGTSLTIQCQVDSQVTMMFWYRQQPGQSLTLIATANQGSEATYESGFVIDKFPISRPNLTFSTLTVSNMSPEDSSIYLCSVERGVYGYTFGSGTRLTVV.